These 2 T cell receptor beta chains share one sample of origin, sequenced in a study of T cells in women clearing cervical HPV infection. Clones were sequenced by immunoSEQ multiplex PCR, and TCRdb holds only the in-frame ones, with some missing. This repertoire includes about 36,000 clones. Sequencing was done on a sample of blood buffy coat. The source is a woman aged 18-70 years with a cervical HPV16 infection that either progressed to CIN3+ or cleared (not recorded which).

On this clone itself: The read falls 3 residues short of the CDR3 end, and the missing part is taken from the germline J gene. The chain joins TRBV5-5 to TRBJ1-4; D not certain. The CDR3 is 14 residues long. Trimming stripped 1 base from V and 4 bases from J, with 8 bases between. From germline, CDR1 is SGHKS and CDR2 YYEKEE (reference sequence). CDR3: CASSLRADNEKLFF. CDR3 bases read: TGTGCCAGCAGCTTGAGGGCAGATAATGAAAAA.

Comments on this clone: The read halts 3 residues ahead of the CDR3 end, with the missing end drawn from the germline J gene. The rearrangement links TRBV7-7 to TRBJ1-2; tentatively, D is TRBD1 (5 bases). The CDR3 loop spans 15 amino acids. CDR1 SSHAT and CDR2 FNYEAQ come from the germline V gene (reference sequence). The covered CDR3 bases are TGTGCCAGCAGCTTAGGGCAGGGCCCGCTTTACGAC. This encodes CASSLGQGPLYD. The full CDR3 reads CASSLGQGPLYDYTF.